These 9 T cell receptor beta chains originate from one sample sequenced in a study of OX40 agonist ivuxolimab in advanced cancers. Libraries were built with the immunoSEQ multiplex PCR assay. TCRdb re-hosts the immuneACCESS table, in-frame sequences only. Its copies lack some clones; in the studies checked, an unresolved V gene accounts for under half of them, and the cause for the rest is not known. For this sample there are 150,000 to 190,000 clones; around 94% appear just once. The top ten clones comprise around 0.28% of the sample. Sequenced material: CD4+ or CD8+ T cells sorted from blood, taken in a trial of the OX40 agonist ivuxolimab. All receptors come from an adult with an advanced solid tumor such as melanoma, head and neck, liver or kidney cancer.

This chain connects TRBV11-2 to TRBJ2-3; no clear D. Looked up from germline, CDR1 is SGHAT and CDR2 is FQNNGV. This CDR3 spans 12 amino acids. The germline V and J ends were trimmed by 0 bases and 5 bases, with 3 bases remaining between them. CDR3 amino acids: CASSLERDTQYF. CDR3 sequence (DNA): TGTGCCAGCAGCTTAGAGAGAGATACGCAGTATTTT.

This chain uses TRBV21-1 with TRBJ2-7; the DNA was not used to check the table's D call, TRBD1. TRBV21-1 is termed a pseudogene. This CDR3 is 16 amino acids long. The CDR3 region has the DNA TGTGCCAGCAGCCTAAGACAGCAAATCCCCCCCTACGAGCAGTACTTC. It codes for CASSLRQQIPPYEQYF.

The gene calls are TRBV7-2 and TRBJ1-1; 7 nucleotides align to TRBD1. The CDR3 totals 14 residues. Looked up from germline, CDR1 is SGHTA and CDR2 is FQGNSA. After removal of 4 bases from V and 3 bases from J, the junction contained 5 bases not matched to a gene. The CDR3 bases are TGTGCCAGCAGCTCCAGGGGGGGCTACACTGAAGCTTTCTTT. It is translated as CASSSRGGYTEAFF.

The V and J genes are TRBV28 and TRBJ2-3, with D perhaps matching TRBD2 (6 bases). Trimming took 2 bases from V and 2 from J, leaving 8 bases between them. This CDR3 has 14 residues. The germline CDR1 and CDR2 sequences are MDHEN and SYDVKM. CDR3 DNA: TGTGCCAGCAGTTTAGGGACTCACACAGATACGCAGTATTTT. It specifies CASSLGTHTDTQYF.

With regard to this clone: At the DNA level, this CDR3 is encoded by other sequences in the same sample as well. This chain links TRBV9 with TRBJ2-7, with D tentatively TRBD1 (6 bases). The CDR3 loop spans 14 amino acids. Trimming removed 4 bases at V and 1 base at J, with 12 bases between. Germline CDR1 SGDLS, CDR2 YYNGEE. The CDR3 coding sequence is TGTGCCAGCAGCTTTCTAGGGACATCCTACGAGCAGTACTTC. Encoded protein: CASSFLGTSYEQYF.

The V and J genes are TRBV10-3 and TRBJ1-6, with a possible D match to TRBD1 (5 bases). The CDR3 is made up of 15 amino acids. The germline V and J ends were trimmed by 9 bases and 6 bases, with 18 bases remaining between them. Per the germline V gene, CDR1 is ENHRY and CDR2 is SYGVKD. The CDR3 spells CAIRGTKFTNSPLHF. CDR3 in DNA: TGTGCCATTAGGGGCACAAAGTTCACTAATTCACCCCTCCACTTT.

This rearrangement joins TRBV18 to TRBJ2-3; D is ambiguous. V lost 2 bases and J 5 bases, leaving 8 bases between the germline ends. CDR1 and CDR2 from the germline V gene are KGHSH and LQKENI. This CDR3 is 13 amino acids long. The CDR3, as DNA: TGTGCCAGCTCACCAGGGTTGAGAGATACGCAGTATTTT. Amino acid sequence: CASSPGLRDTQYF.

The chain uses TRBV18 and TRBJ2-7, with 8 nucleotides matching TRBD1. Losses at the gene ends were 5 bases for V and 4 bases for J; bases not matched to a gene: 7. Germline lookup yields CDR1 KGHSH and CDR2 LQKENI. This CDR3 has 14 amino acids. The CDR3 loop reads CASSSGTGPYEQYF. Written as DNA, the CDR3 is TGTGCCAGCTCATCCGGGACAGGCCCTTACGAGCAGTACTTC. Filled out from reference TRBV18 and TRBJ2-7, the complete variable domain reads NAGVMQNPRHLVRRRGQEARLRCSPMKGHSHVYWYRQLPEEGLKFMVYLQKENIIDESGMPKERFSAEFPKEGPSILRIQQVVRGDSAAYFCASSSGTGPYEQYFGPGTRLTVT.

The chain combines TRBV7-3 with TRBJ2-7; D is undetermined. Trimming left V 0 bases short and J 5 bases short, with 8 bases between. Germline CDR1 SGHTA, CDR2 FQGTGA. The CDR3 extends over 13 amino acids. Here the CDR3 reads CASSLTPDHEQYF. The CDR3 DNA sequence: TGTGCCAGCAGCTTAACCCCAGACCACGAGCAGTACTTC.